The sequence of this TCR beta chain was determined in a study of blood T cell repertoires in COVID-19. Whole-study context: T cells, B-cell-depleted T cells, or PBMCs provided the cDNA or gDNA that served as material.

Measured with immunoSEQ multiplex PCR; TCRdb has only the in-frame clones, and not every one. The sample has roughly 300,000 clones; approximately 89% are singletons. In its sample, this clone was seen a few times. Per the germline V gene, CDR1 is SGHRS and CDR2 is YFSETQ. The V gene end was trimmed by 4 bases and the J gene end by 5 bases; junction bases not matched to a gene: 5. This CDR3 is built from 15 residues. This sequence joins TRBV5-1 and TRBJ2-2, with 10 bases fitting TRBD1. Sequencing was carried out using peripheral blood. This TCR derives from a woman in her twenties or thirties with COVID-19, enrolled during active disease. The CDR3 nucleotides are TGCGCCAGCAGCCCGACAGGGGGCCGAACCGGGGAGCTGTTTTTT. Protein sequence: CASSPTGGRTGELFF.